The next 18 T cell receptor beta chains were all read from a single sample in a study of blood T cells in healthy people across ages. Sample-barcoded 5' priming and a J-beta primer mix drove a second PCR of 7 to 11 cycles. Via MiXCR, TCRdb re-called the 5' RACE reads, giving one row per CDR3 protein. Of roughly 800,000 distinct CDR3 sequences in the sample, roughly 64% are singletons; the top ten hold about 20%. The specimen was blood. These receptor sequences come from a man aged 30 to 39 in good health.

The J gene is TRBJ2-1, the V gene TRBV7-8; 11 bases map to TRBD1. Germline loops: CDR1 SGHVS, CDR2 FQNEAQ. J gave up 9 bases and V 6 bases, and 10 bases lay outside the gene matches. The CDR3 loop spans 15 amino acids. CDR3 sequence reads: CASRYRDRGDGEQFF. Here the CDR3 DNA reads TGTGCCAGCAGGTACCGGGACAGGGGGGACGGTGAGCAGTTCTTC.

V and J are TRBV6-5 and TRBJ1-2; unclear D gene. Trimming shortened V by 5 bases and J by 7 bases, and 11 bases separated the two germline ends. The CDR3 is made up of 12 amino acids. Germline values: CDR1 MNHEY, CDR2 SVGAGI. The CDR3 here is CASSTHLSGYTF. The CDR3 region has the DNA TGTGCCAGCAGTACCCACCTGAGTGGCTACACCTTC.

The sample holds a few counts of this clonotype. The chain recombines TRBV4-2 with TRBJ1-2; D remains ambiguous. V dropped 1 base and J dropped 0 bases, with 6 bases sitting between them. The CDR3 loop spans 14 amino acids. Germline loops: CDR1 LGHNA, CDR2 YNFKEQ. The CDR3 DNA reads TGTGCCAGCAGCCAAGCAGGCGCTAACTATGGCTACACCTTC. Amino acid sequence: CASSQAGANYGYTF.

This clonotype was counted only a few times. The rearrangement links TRBV6-8 to TRBJ2-4, with 9 positions matching TRBD2. The V segment lost 0 bases and the J segment 0 bases; nucleotides outside the gene matches: 9. The germline V gene has CDR1 MNHGY and CDR2 SAAAGT. The CDR3 spans 19 residues. The CDR3: CASSYSRTSEFRAKNIQYF. The CDR3 region has the DNA TGTGCCAGCAGTTACTCGAGGACTAGCGAGTTTCGAGCCAAAAACATTCAGTACTTC.

The sample holds a few counts of this clonotype. The chain joins TRBV7-2 to TRBJ1-2; possible D gene TRBD1, 5 bases. This CDR3 comprises 14 residues. The V and J ends lost 3 bases and 8 bases respectively, with 16 bases between them. The germline gives CDR1 SGHTA, CDR2 FQGNSA. This chain's CDR3 is CASSFRQGDPGYTF. The CDR3 region has the DNA TGTGCCAGCAGCTTCCGCCAAGGGGATCCGGGCTACACCTTC.

The chain carries TRBV7-2 and TRBJ2-3, with 7 bases aligning to TRBD2. Germline values: CDR1 SGHTA, CDR2 FQGNSA. The CDR3 is 17 residues long. V was pared by 2 bases and J by 0 bases, with 8 bases of the junction left unmatched. Here the CDR3 reads CASSLMSGVFSTDTQYF. Here the CDR3 DNA reads TGTGCCAGCAGCTTAATGAGCGGGGTTTTCAGCACAGATACGCAGTATTTT. The whole variable domain, filled in from reference TRBV7-2 and TRBJ2-3, reads GAGVSQSPSNKVTEKGKDVELRCDPISGHTALYWYRQSLGQGLEFLIYFQGNSAPDKSGLPSDRFSAERTGGSVSTLTIQRTQQEDSAVYLCASSLMSGVFSTDTQYFGPGTRLTVL.

This clonotype has only a few counts. The rearrangement links TRBV10-3 to TRBJ2-7; no reliable D call. Trimming cost V 6 bases and J 0 bases, with 12 bases left between them. Germline values: CDR1 ENHRY, CDR2 SYGVKD. The length of the CDR3 is 14 residues. The CDR3 coding sequence is TGTGCCATCAGCAAAGGGATGATCTCCTACGAGCAGTACTTC. This sequence encodes CAISKGMISYEQYF.

This clonotype was found a few times. The CDR3 sequence is CSKDAPNEQFF. The CDR3, as DNA: TGCAGTAAGGACGCCCCCAATGAGCAGTTCTTC. The chain is built from TRBV20-1 and TRBJ2-1; D is undetermined. V was clipped by 8 bases and J by 6 bases, with 11 bases between them. Germline V gene lookup returns CDR1 DFQATT and CDR2 SNEGSKA (reference sequence). The CDR3 is 11 amino acids.

The chain combines TRBV28 with TRBJ2-3; D is undetermined. V lost 5 bases to trimming and J lost 5 bases, with 8 bases between them. CDR1 and CDR2 from the germline V gene are MDHEN and SYDVKM. The length of the CDR3 is 12 residues. This chain's CDR3 is CASSPRRDTQYF. CDR3 DNA sequence: TGTGCCAGCAGTCCACGACGAGATACGCAGTATTTT.

This chain connects TRBV6-1 to TRBJ2-1; TRBD1 matches at 7 bases. The CDR3 extends over 17 amino acids. V dropped 3 bases and J dropped 0; count of bases not matched to a gene: 8. Germline V gene lookup returns CDR1 MNHNS and CDR2 SASEGT. The chain's CDR3 is CASSEGEGASSYNEQFF. The CDR3 nucleotides are TGTGCCAGCAGTGAGGGAGAGGGGGCAAGCTCCTACAATGAGCAGTTCTTC.

The chain is built from TRBV7-2 and TRBJ2-7; TRBD1 or TRBD2 may be the D gene (6 bases each). Germline V gene sequence: CDR1 SGHTA, CDR2 FQGNSA. This CDR3 comprises 15 residues. The V end lost 4 bases, the J end lost 2 bases, and 15 bases lay between the germline ends. The chain's CDR3 is CASSSQGLIPYEQYF. CDR3 nucleotide sequence: TGTGCCAGCAGCTCACAGGGACTCATCCCCTACGAGCAGTACTTC.

The chain combines TRBV6-2 or TRBV6-3 with TRBJ2-5; the match to TRBD2 covers 8 bases. The trim removed 7 bases at V and 7 bases at J, leaving 11 bases unmatched. The CDR3 runs 14 residues. Germline V CDR1 and CDR2: MNHEY, SVGEGT. The CDR3 region has the DNA TGTGCCAGCAACAAACTAGCGGCCTCCGGGACCCAGTACTTC. This gives the protein CASNKLAASGTQYF.

This clonotype was counted once. The chain links TRBV7-2 to TRBJ2-3, with 10 bases aligning to TRBD2. Germline CDR1 and CDR2: SGHTA and FQGNSA. V shed 1 base and J 0 bases; nucleotides not matched to a gene: 13. CDR3 length: 20 amino acids. The CDR3 here is CASSLVRTSGRLTSTDTQYF. The CDR3, as DNA: TGTGCCAGCAGCTTAGTACGGACTAGCGGACGATTGACTAGCACAGATACGCAGTATTTT.

V gene TRBV6-1 combines with J gene TRBJ1-1; the D gene is possibly TRBD1 (6 bases). Trimming took 8 bases from V and 2 from J, leaving 12 bases between them. Germline loops: CDR1 MNHNS, CDR2 SASEGT. The CDR3 length is 13 residues. The CDR3 protein is CASLQGSNTEAFF. The CDR3, as DNA: TGTGCCAGCCTACAGGGATCAAACACTGAAGCTTTCTTT.

The chain recombines TRBV12-3 or TRBV12-4 with TRBJ2-1, with 7 bases identical to TRBD2. V lost 8 bases to trimming and J lost 5 bases; unmatched junction nucleotides: 6. The CDR3 contains 13 residues. Here the CDR3 DNA reads TGTGCCAGCTCACGGGGGAGGGACAATGAGCAGTTCTTC. Protein product: CASSRGRDNEQFF.

The chain couples TRBV20-1 to TRBJ1-2, with D uncertain. V was shortened by 1 base and J by 7 bases, with 7 bases between the two germline ends. Germline CDR1 is DFQATT and CDR2 is SNEGSKA (reference sequence). This CDR3 comprises 11 residues. The CDR3 loop reads CSARVQAGYTF. In nucleotides, the CDR3 is TGCAGTGCTAGAGTTCAGGCTGGCTACACCTTC.

The CDR3 reads CASSLGQASAIPETQYF. CDR3 nucleotide sequence: TGTGCCAGCAGCTTAGGCCAGGCTAGCGCCATCCCAGAGACCCAGTACTTC. This sequence joins TRBV13 and TRBJ2-5, with TRBD2 as a possible D gene (6 bases). Trimming shortened V by 0 bases and J by 4 bases, and 18 bases separated the two germline ends. Germline CDR1 is PRHDT and CDR2 is FYEKMQ (reference sequence). The CDR3 consists of 17 residues.

This chain links TRBV6-2 or TRBV6-3 with TRBJ2-4, with D unclear. The length of the CDR3 is 11 residues. Per the germline V gene, CDR1 is MNHEY and CDR2 is SVGEGT. Trimming took off 1 base at V and 15 bases at J, with 10 bases between the two ends. The DNA for the CDR3 is TGTGCCAGCAGTTACTTGGACGAGCGGTACTTC. Protein product: CASSYLDERYF.